This section outlines one T cell receptor (beta chain) sequence together with its context. Its antigen is currently unknown. TRB cDNA libraries were made by UMI-labeled 5' RACE. From its re-call of the 5' RACE reads, TCRdb lists each CDR3 protein once, without DNA. The sample table sets out over 95,000 distinct CDR3 sequences. The sample belongs to a study of CXCR3-negative and CXCR3-positive naive CD8 T cells. Germline loops: CDR1 SGHKS, CDR2 YYEKEE (reference sequence). There are 16 residues in the CDR3. Study conclusions and caveats: The majority of assays used fresh PBMCs, and CXCR3 expression partially decreased after cryopreservation. TRB CDR3s were more hydrophobic in CXCR3-positive than in CXCR3-negative naive cells.

This TCR was sampled from a human donor in good health. Some clones in this sample may be carry-over from other donors' samples. The sequenced material came from naive CXCR3+ CD8+ T cells from blood. Subset given: CD45RO-CCR7+CD27+CD95- naive CD8+ T cells expressing CXCR3 (TNR3+). This sequence joins TRBV5-5 and TRBJ1-1; no DNA is available, so the TRBD1 call from TCRdb remains unchecked. CDR3 sequence: CASSSPGQDPVTEAFF.